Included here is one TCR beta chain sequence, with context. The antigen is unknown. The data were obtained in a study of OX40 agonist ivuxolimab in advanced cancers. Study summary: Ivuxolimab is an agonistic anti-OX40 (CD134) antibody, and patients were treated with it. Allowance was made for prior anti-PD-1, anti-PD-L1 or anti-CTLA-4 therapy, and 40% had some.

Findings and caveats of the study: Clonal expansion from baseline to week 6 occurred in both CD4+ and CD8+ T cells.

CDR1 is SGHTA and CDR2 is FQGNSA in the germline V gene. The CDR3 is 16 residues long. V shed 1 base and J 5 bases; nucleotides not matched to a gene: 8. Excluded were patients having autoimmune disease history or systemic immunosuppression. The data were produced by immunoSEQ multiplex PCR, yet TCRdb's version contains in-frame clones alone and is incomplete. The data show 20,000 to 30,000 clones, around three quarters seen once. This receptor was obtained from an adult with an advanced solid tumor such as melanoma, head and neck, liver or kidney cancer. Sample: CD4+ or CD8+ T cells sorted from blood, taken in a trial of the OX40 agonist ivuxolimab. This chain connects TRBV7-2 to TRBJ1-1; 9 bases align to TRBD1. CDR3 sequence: CASSLEDRGWGTEAFF. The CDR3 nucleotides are TGTGCCAGCAGCTTAGAGGACAGGGGCTGGGGGACTGAAGCTTTCTTT.